This T cell receptor (beta chain) appears in the sequencing data of a study of T cell repertoires in cytomegalovirus infection. Background on the study: In public TCR beta signatures, there were indications of both CMV infection and matching HLA type.

CDR3 size: 18 residues. In germline, CDR1 is SGHVS, CDR2 FQNEAQ. Notes on this clonotype: The antigen remains undetermined. A clone one base away is much larger, so this may be a read error.

TCRdb redid the calling of the reads with MiXCR, one entry per CDR3 protein. The table includes approximately 700,000 distinct CDR3 sequences, 35% to 45% detected once. Study findings and constraints: Clonotypes of TCR beta that were HLA-C-restricted and CMV-specific dominated the ex vivo response.

The clonotype originates from a human donor in good health (CMV status not recorded). Some clones in this sample may be carry-over from other donors' samples. The rearrangement uses TRBV7-8 and TRBJ2-2; 9 bases map to TRBD2. The specimen sequenced was PBMCs. The CDR3 region is CASSAVAAGGYYTGELLF. The CDR3 region has the DNA TGTGCCAGCAGCGCAGTAGCGGCGGGGGGGTATTACACCGGGGAGCTGTTGTTT.